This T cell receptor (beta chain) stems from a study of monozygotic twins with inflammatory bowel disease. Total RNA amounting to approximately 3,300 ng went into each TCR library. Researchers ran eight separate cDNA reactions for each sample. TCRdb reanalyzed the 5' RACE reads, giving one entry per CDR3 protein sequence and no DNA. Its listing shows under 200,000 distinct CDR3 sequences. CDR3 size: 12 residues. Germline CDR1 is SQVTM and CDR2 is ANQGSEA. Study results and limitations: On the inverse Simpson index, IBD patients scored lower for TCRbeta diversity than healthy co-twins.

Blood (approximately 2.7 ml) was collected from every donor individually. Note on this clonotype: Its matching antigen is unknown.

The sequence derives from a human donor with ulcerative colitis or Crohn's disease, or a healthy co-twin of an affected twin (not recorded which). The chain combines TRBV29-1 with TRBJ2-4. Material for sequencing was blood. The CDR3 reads CSVQLAGNIQYF.